This T cell receptor (beta chain) came from a study of blood T cell repertoires in COVID-19. Study-level information: Some COVID-19 samples were acute and others convalescent; all came from the United States, Italy and Spain. Sources were T cells, B-cell-depleted T cells, or PBMCs; the material itself was cDNA or gDNA.

As processed by the authors: Nucleated cell counts were estimated from reference gene primer amplification. Here immunoSEQ multiplex PCR was the method, and the copy in TCRdb shows in-frame clones only, minus some. The V and J calls and clone size come from that table; D and trimming were worked out from the DNA. This sample has over 100,000 clones, with almost 70% found just once. Germline CDR1 MGHRA, CDR2 YSYEKL. Trimming cost V 4 bases and J 0 bases, with 12 bases left between them. This CDR3 comprises 15 residues. The V call is TRBV4-1, the J call TRBJ1-1; D ambiguous. The specimen was peripheral blood. This TCR derives from a woman aged 70-85 years with acute or convalescent COVID-19. This CDR3 reads CASSLQAGMNTEAFF. The DNA for the CDR3 is TGCGCCAGCAGCCTCCAGGCGGGAATGAACACTGAAGCTTTCTTT.